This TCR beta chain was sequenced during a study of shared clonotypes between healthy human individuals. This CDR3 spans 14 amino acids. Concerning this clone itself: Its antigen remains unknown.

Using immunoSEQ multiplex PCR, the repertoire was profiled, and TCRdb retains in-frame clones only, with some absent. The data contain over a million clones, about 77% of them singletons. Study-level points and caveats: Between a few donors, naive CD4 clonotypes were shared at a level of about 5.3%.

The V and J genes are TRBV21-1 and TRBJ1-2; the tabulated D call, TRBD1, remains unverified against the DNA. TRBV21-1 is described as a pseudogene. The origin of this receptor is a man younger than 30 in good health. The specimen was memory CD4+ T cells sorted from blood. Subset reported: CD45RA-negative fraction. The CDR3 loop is CASSETGGKYGYTF. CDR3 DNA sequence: TGTGCCAGCAGCGAGACAGGGGGCAAGTATGGCTACACCTTC.